This is a list of T cell receptor beta chains from one sample in a study of early T cells in non-severe SARS-CoV-2 infection. One entry per CDR3 protein results from TCRdb running MiXCR on the 5' RACE reads. This table has tens of thousands of distinct CDR3 sequences, around 9.6% appearing once. Source: whole blood, taken at baseline. All receptors come from an adult who was a healthcare worker with PCR-confirmed SARS-CoV-2 infection or an uninfected control (not recorded which). Both conserved end residues are part of each CDR3. D genes are given only for firm matches. Clone sizes are given selectively: once, few, many, or a class where the clone is expanded.

clone_size | j_call | d_call | v_call | cdr3_nt | cdr3_aa
few | TRBJ2-4 | - | TRBV19 | TGTGCCAGTAGTACACAGGCCCGGAACATTCAGTACTTC | CASSTQARNIQYF
many | TRBJ2-2 | - | TRBV6-6 | TGTGCCAGCAGTGCCGGAGGGACTTCCGTCCTCGACGGGGAGCTGTTTTTT | CASSAGGTSVLDGELFF
- | TRBJ2-3 | TRBD1 | TRBV5-1 | TGCGCCAGCAGCTTGATTCAGGGGGAAACAGATACGCAGTATTTT | CASSLIQGETDTQYF
many | TRBJ2-7 | - | TRBV4-3 | TGCGCCAGCAGCCAAGATCGGGTTGGGGTCATTCCCTACGAGCAGTACTTC | CASSQDRVGVIPYEQYF
many | TRBJ2-7 | TRBD1 | TRBV6-1 | TGTGCCAGCAGTGAAGGACAGGGTTCTTACGAGCAGTACTTC | CASSEGQGSYEQYF
many | TRBJ2-7 | TRBD1 | TRBV12-3/TRBV12-4 | TGTGCCAGCAGCCCGGACAGGGGATTCTACGAGCAGTACTTC | CASSPDRGFYEQYF
few | TRBJ1-2 | TRBD1 | TRBV10-3 | TGTGCCATCAGCGGGCCCCTAGAACGTACCGGGACAGATGGCTACACCTTC | CAISGPLERTGTDGYTF
few | TRBJ1-2 | TRBD1 | TRBV3-1 | TGTGCCAGCTTGGAAACAGGGGCCGGCTATGGCTACACCTTC | CASLETGAGYGYTF
few | TRBJ1-1 | - | TRBV5-4 | TGTGCCAGCAGCTTGATGGGGGTGAACACTGAAGCTTTCTTT | CASSLMGVNTEAFF
medium-sized | TRBJ2-3 | - | TRBV7-8 | TGTGCCAGCAGCTTAGTCTGGGTTAGCAAAAGCACAGATACGCAGTATTTT | CASSLVWVSKSTDTQYF
- | TRBJ2-5 | - | TRBV27 | TGTGCCAGCAGCCTATACCCGCTTAAGACCCAGTACTTC | CASSLYPLKTQYF
few | TRBJ2-3 | - | TRBV20-1 | TGCAGTGCTCCAGTGGGCGGAGGCACAGATACGCAGTATTTT | CSAPVGGGTDTQYF
few | TRBJ2-2 | - | TRBV12-3/TRBV12-4 | TGTGCCAGCACCAGGGGGCTAGCGGGAAACACCGGGGAGCTGTTTTTT | CASTRGLAGNTGELFF
- | TRBJ1-2 | - | TRBV10-3 | TGTGCCGCCGGCCTTGACTATGGCTACACCTTC | CAAGLDYGYTF
many | TRBJ2-7 | - | TRBV28 | TGTGCCAGCAGTTCCGGGACCGGGACCGAGCAGTACTTC | CASSSGTGTEQYF
few | TRBJ2-7 | TRBD2 | TRBV19 | TGTGCCAGTAGCCGGACTAGCGGGAGGGCCCTGACCGGGGAGCAGTACTTC | CASSRTSGRALTGEQYF
- | TRBJ1-1 | - | TRBV14 | TGTGCCAGCAGCCGAGACGGGATGAACACTGAAGCTTTCTTT | CASSRDGMNTEAFF
many | TRBJ2-7 | - | TRBV11-2 | TGTGCCAGCAGCTTCCCAGCCTACGAGCAGTACTTC | CASSFPAYEQYF
few | TRBJ2-1 | TRBD1 | TRBV7-2 | TGTGCCAGCAGCTTAGGGACAGGGAGTTACAATGAGCAGTTCTTC | CASSLGTGSYNEQFF
many | TRBJ1-6 | - | TRBV5-6 | TGTGCCAGCAGCCCGACGACGGCCAGCTCCTATAATTCACCCCTCCACTTT | CASSPTTASSYNSPLHF
many | TRBJ2-1 | - | TRBV20-1 | TGCAGTGCTAGAGGAACTAGGTACAATGAGCAGTTCTTC | CSARGTRYNEQFF
many | TRBJ1-5 | - | TRBV10-3 | TGTGCCATCTCTGGCAGGGGCAATCAGCCCCAGCATTTT | CAISGRGNQPQHF
few | TRBJ1-4 | TRBD1 | TRBV5-1 | TGCGCCAGCAGCACCGGGACAGGTCACGAAAAACTGTTTTTT | CASSTGTGHEKLFF
many | TRBJ2-1 | TRBD2 | TRBV20-1 | TGCAGTGCCCCCTCGCGGGGGGGCCTTAGGGAGCAGTTCTTC | CSAPSRGGLREQFF
- | TRBJ2-6 | - | TRBV28 | TGTGCCAGCAGGCAGCGCTCTGGGGCCAACGTCCTGACTTTC | CASRQRSGANVLTF
many | TRBJ2-1 | - | TRBV30 | TGTGCCTGGAGTGTTAAGAACTACAATGAGCAGTTCTTC | CAWSVKNYNEQFF
- | TRBJ2-7 | TRBD1 | TRBV28 | TGTGCCAGCAGTTTATATGGACAGGGGTACGAGCAGTACTTC | CASSLYGQGYEQYF
- | TRBJ2-1 | - | TRBV27 | TGTGCCAGCAGTTCAGCCGTGAAAGCCTACAATGAGCAGTTCTTC | CASSSAVKAYNEQFF
many | TRBJ2-6 | - | TRBV20-1 | TGCAGTGCTATCAGCCGGGACTTCTATCCTGGGGCCAACGTCCTGACTTTC | CSAISRDFYPGANVLTF
few | TRBJ2-1 | - | TRBV7-8 | TGTGCCAGCAGCCCGAAGTACAGCTCCTACAATGAGCAGTTCTTC | CASSPKYSSYNEQFF
- | TRBJ1-3 | TRBD1 | TRBV7-2 | TGTGCCAGCAGCTTCGTTGGGACAGGCTCTGGAAACACCATATATTTT | CASSFVGTGSGNTIYF
many | TRBJ1-5 | - | TRBV10-2 | TGCGCCAGCAGTGAACAGCGCAATCAGCCCCAGCATTTT | CASSEQRNQPQHF
many | TRBJ1-6 | - | TRBV6-6 | TGTGCCAGCAACCAGGACTTCGACTATAATTCACCCCTCCACTTT | CASNQDFDYNSPLHF
- | TRBJ2-1 | - | TRBV7-8 | TGTGCCAGCAGCTTAGCCTTGGCGGGGGCCCACAGTGAGCAGTTCTTC | CASSLALAGAHSEQFF
few | TRBJ1-3 | - | TRBV4-2 | TGTGCCAGCAGCCAAGCGAACACTGGAAACACCATATATTTT | CASSQANTGNTIYF
few | TRBJ1-2 | TRBD1 | TRBV2 | TGTGCCAGCAGACCTGGGGGACAGGCTAACTATGGCTACACCTTC | CASRPGGQANYGYTF
- | TRBJ2-7 | - | TRBV20-1 | TGCAGTGCTAGAAGCACATCCAACTCCTACGAGCAGTACTTC | CSARSTSNSYEQYF
- | TRBJ2-1 | TRBD2 | TRBV5-1 | TGCGCCAGCAGCTTCACTAGCGGGAGTACCTACAATGAGCAGTTCTTC | CASSFTSGSTYNEQFF
- | TRBJ2-2 | TRBD2 | TRBV6-1 | TGTGCCAGCAGGGTCGTAGCGGGAGGCCTATACACCGGGGAGCTGTTTTTT | CASRVVAGGLYTGELFF
many | TRBJ2-7 | TRBD2 | TRBV7-2 | TGTGCCAGCAGCTTAGCCGGGACTACACCCTACGAGCAGTACTTC | CASSLAGTTPYEQYF
few | TRBJ1-6 | - | TRBV30 | TGTGCCTGGAGTGTAGGGGAGGGGTGGAATTCACCCCTCCACTTT | CAWSVGEGWNSPLHF
few | TRBJ1-2 | - | TRBV15 | TGTGCCACCAGCAGAGATCCTGGGCCGATCGACGCCTATGGCTACACCTTC | CATSRDPGPIDAYGYTF
few | TRBJ1-1 | - | TRBV10-2 | TGCGCCAGCAGTGAGTCTTCAGGGCTCACTGAAGCTTTCTTT | CASSESSGLTEAFF
few | TRBJ1-4 | - | TRBV12-3/TRBV12-4 | TGTGCCAGCAGTAGGGATTTTAATGAAAAACTGTTTTTT | CASSRDFNEKLFF
many | TRBJ2-2 | TRBD2 | TRBV24-1 | TGTGCCACCAGTCGGGGGGGCTTAAACACCGGGGAGCTGTTTTTT | CATSRGGLNTGELFF
few | TRBJ2-1 | TRBD1 | TRBV20-1 | TGCAGTGCTAGACGACAGGGAATGTACAATGAGCAGTTCTTC | CSARRQGMYNEQFF
few | TRBJ2-7 | - | TRBV4-2 | TGTGCCAGCAGCCAAGATCTCAAGGGCTACGAGCAGTACTTC | CASSQDLKGYEQYF
many | TRBJ2-7 | - | TRBV2 | TGTGCCAGCAGGGAAGCCCTCCTTACGAGGGTAAGGGACTTC | CASREALLTRVRDF